These 13 T cell receptor beta chains came from one sample sequenced in a study of T cell responses to AZD1222 COVID-19 vaccine. Libraries were prepared by immunoSEQ multiplex PCR; TCRdb keeps only in-frame clonotypes and omits some of them. Among roughly 170,000 clones listed, 90% to 95% were seen once. Sequencing used peripheral blood, obtained 28 days after the second AZD1222 dose. All receptors come from an adult who received the AZD1222 COVID-19 vaccine.

The chain has TRBV9 and TRBJ1-5, with unresolved D. Germline CDR1 SGDLS, CDR2 YYNGEE. The CDR3 is made up of 16 amino acids. Trimming cost V 3 bases and J 4 bases, with 17 bases left between them. The CDR3 coding sequence is TGTGCCAGCAGCGGACCACCTGGGAGGGAAAATCAGCCCCAGCATTTT. Encoded protein: CASSGPPGRENQPQHF.

The V gene is TRBV10-1, the J gene TRBJ2-1; possible D gene TRBD1, 6 bases. The CDR3 spans 16 residues. The germline V gene has CDR1 WNHNN and CDR2 SYGVQD (reference sequence). Trimming removed 5 bases at V and 1 base at J, with 15 bases between. The CDR3 here is CASSLGGSGSYNEQFF. In DNA, the CDR3 is TGCGCCAGCAGTCTTGGGGGCAGTGGTTCCTACAATGAGCAGTTCTTC.

The J gene is TRBJ1-5, the V gene TRBV12-5; D may be TRBD1 (6 bases). CDR1 and CDR2 (germline): LGHNT, FRNRAP. V lost 4 bases and J 4 bases, leaving 14 bases between the germline ends. The length of the CDR3 is 15 residues. CDR3 DNA: TGTGCTAGTGGTTGGGGGAACGGACAGAATCAGCCCCAGCATTTT. It codes for CASGWGNGQNQPQHF. The variable domain in full, completed from reference TRBV12-5 and TRBJ1-5, reads DARVTQTPRHKVTEMGQEVTMRCQPILGHNTVFWYRQTMMQGLELLAYFRNRAPLDDSGMPKDRFSAEMPDATLATLKIQPSEPRDSAVYFCASGWGNGQNQPQHFGDGTRLSIL.

The chain links TRBV6-6 to TRBJ1-1; D gene unclear. Trimming removed 2 bases from V and 6 bases from J, with 7 bases in between. The CDR3 covers 12 residues. CDR1 is MNHNY, CDR2 SVGAGI, per germline (reference sequence). In nucleotides, the CDR3 is TGTGCCAGCAGTTACACAGAGTCTGAAGCTTTCTTT. It is translated as CASSYTESEAFF.

This clone was recorded once. The J gene is TRBJ1-4, the V gene TRBV19; 7 bases line up with TRBD1. The CDR3 runs to 13 residues. The germline gives CDR1 LNHDA, CDR2 SQIVND (reference sequence). J gave up 8 bases and V 8 bases, and 8 bases lay outside the gene matches. CDR3 region: CASYTGVGEKLFF. In DNA, the CDR3 is TGTGCCAGTTATACAGGGGTCGGGGAAAAACTGTTTTTT.

V is TRBV6-5 and J is TRBJ2-5; no clear D. V lost 2 bases, J lost 5 bases, and 15 bases lay in between. Germline CDR1 MNHEY, CDR2 SVGAGI. This CDR3 is built from 15 residues. This CDR3 is CASSYRGRFQETQYF. Written as DNA, the CDR3 is TGTGCCAGCAGTTACCGTGGTCGGTTCCAGGAGACCCAGTACTTC.

This chain links TRBV12-3 or TRBV12-4 with TRBJ2-2; 9 nucleotides line up with TRBD1. The CDR3 has 12 amino acids. V gave up 10 bases and J gave up 9 bases; unmatched junction bases: 6. The CDR3 DNA reads as TGTGCCACTCGGAACAGGGGGCGGGAGCTGTTTTTT. As protein: CATRNRGRELFF.

This chain connects TRBV21-1 to TRBJ1-5; the table gives TRBD1 as D, unverified against the DNA. TRBV21-1 is a pseudogene locus. This CDR3 is built from 16 residues. Written as DNA, the CDR3 is TGTGCCAGCAGCTCTCGGGACAGGGTTAGCAATCAGCCCCAGCATTTT. Amino acids: CASSSRDRVSNQPQHF.

This clone has just one count. The V and J genes are TRBV7-9 and TRBJ1-1, with TRBD1 matching over 8 bases. CDR3 length equals 15 residues. Trimming removed 0 bases from V and 10 bases from J; junction bases left unmatched: 10. From germline, CDR1 is SEHNR and CDR2 FQNEAQ (reference sequence). The chain's CDR3 is CASSLAGTGRFGAFF. CDR3 nucleotides: TGTGCCAGCAGCTTAGCAGGGACAGGCCGATTCGGAGCTTTCTTT.

This chain links TRBV28 with TRBJ2-3, with D possibly matching TRBD2 (5 bases). This CDR3 region has 13 residues. Trimming removed 5 bases at V and 6 bases at J, with 12 bases between. Germline V gene sequence: CDR1 MDHEN, CDR2 SYDVKM. This chain's CDR3 is CASSHDWRDTQYF. DNA of the CDR3: TGTGCCAGCAGTCACGATTGGAGGGATACGCAGTATTTT.

This clone is a singleton in its sample. The genes are TRBV5-1 and TRBJ2-3; 7 nucleotides agree with TRBD2. The germline V gene encodes CDR1 SGHRS and CDR2 YFSETQ. V trimming: 0 bases; J trimming: 4 bases; junction bases outside the gene matches: 11. CDR3 length equals 17 residues. DNA for the CDR3: TGCGCCAGCAGCTTGGCCCCGTTGGGCGGGAGCCCAGATACGCAGTATTTT. Its protein is CASSLAPLGGSPDTQYF.

J is TRBJ2-7 and V is TRBV18, with D unresolved. Germline V gene data show CDR1 as KGHSH and CDR2 as LQKENI. The CDR3 has 13 amino acids. V was clipped by 0 bases and J by 6 bases, with 9 bases between them. This CDR3 is CASSPPSLREQYF. The CDR3 DNA sequence: TGTGCCAGCTCACCACCCTCTTTGCGCGAGCAGTACTTC.

The chain has TRBV5-1 and TRBJ1-1; D gene uncertain. This CDR3 region has 14 residues. Trimming left V 0 bases short and J 3 bases short, with 9 bases between. In germline, CDR1 is SGHRS, CDR2 YFSETQ. CDR3 nucleotides: TGCGCCAGCAGCTTGGAAGGGCTGGACACTGAAGCTTTCTTT. This translates into CASSLEGLDTEAFF.